These 30 T cell receptor beta chains were sequenced from one sample in a study of PD-1 blockade in classical Hodgkin lymphoma (dated by TCRdb to 2018 to 2021). Libraries came from the immunoSEQ multiplex PCR assay. This immuneACCESS table, as held by TCRdb, lists in-frame sequences with V and J called but not all clones. Of the missing ones, under half trace to an unresolved V gene in checked studies; the others have no known cause. The sample data list around 20,000 clones, and 70% to 75% of these were observed just once. The ten biggest clones cover 15% to 20% of the sample. Read against the paper, the sample's time point label means: cycle 4 day 1 (C4D1), after less than seven weeks of nivolumab. Every trial patient had relapsed following autologous stem cell transplantation, and prior brentuximab vedotin exposure was what differed among cohorts A, B and C. The sample was peripheral blood mononuclear cells (PBMCs), taken before the fourth cycle of nivolumab. The receptors originated from a human donor with classical Hodgkin lymphoma.

This clone was seen a handful of times. V usage is TRBV6-5 and J usage is TRBJ2-5; no reliable D call. Trimming removed 3 bases at V and 7 bases at J, with 6 bases between. This CDR3 has 11 residues. CDR1 and CDR2 (germline): MNHEY, SVGAGI. The CDR3 region has the DNA TGTGCCAGCAGTTATGAAGGGACCCAGTACTTC. Translating it yields CASSYEGTQYF.

This clone has just one count. This CDR3 is CASSPGQGIVVYEQYF. In nucleotides, the CDR3 is TGTGCCAGCAGTCCGGGACAGGGAATAGTCGTCTACGAGCAGTACTTC. This chain joins TRBV27 and TRBJ2-7; TRBD1 aligns across 9 bases. V lost 5 bases to trimming and J lost 3 bases; unmatched junction nucleotides: 11. This CDR3 region has 16 residues. Germline V CDR1 and CDR2: MNHEY, SMNVEV (reference sequence).

V gene TRBV6-5 combines with J gene TRBJ2-5; 10 nucleotides agree with TRBD1. V lost 7 bases to trimming and J lost 4 bases; unmatched junction nucleotides: 6. The germline CDR1 and CDR2 sequences are MNHEY and SVGAGI. This CDR3 has 14 residues. The CDR3, as DNA: TGTGCCAGCACCGACAGGGGGCGTATAGAGACCCAGTACTTC. Its translation: CASTDRGRIETQYF.

V usage is TRBV4-2 and J usage is TRBJ1-2; 8 nucleotides align to TRBD1. Germline assignment: CDR1 LGHNA and CDR2 YNFKEQ. Unmatched junction bases numbered 4, after V lost 1 base and J lost 6 bases. The CDR3 consists of 14 residues. The CDR3, as DNA: TGTGCCAGCAGCCAAGTCCAGGGGGCGGATGGCTACACCTTC. Translating it yields CASSQVQGADGYTF.

The J gene is TRBJ2-7, the V gene TRBV7-2; the D gene is possibly TRBD2 (6 bases). V lost 1 base to trimming and J lost 7 bases, with 17 bases between them. CDR1 and CDR2 from the germline V gene are SGHTA and FQGNSA. CDR3 length: 15 amino acids. The CDR3 is CASSLDSGYVREQYF. The DNA for the CDR3 is TGTGCCAGCAGCTTAGATAGCGGCTATGTACGGGAGCAGTACTTC.

This chain joins TRBV5-1 and TRBJ1-1, with TRBD1 matching 7 bases. CDR3 length: 13 amino acids. Per germline, CDR1 SGHRS and CDR2 YFSETQ. The junction had 6 bases not matched to a gene; V was cut back by 5 bases and J by 5 bases. CDR3 region: CASSFQGGTEAFF. CDR3 coding DNA: TGCGCCAGCAGTTTTCAGGGGGGGACTGAAGCTTTCTTT.

This clone qualifies as medium-sized (0.01 to 0.1%). The chain recombines TRBV19 with TRBJ2-7; TRBD2 agrees at 7 bases. J lost 2 bases, V lost 1 base, and 8 bases had no gene match. The CDR3 totals 16 residues. CDR1 and CDR2 (germline): LNHDA, SQIVND (reference sequence). The CDR3 DNA follows: TGTGCCAGTAGTATAGGCCCTAGCGGAGTCACCTACGAGCAGTACTTC. Translation: CASSIGPSGVTYEQYF.

This clone was counted only a few times. The V call is TRBV5-5, the J call TRBJ1-6; 11 bases are shared with TRBD1. The germline CDR1 and CDR2 sequences are SGHKS and YYEKEE (reference sequence). This CDR3 has 16 residues. The trim removed 4 bases at V and 1 base at J, leaving 1 base unmatched. CDR3 coding DNA: TGTGCCAGCAGCCGGGACAGGGGGTCCTATAATTCACCCCTCCACTTT. This encodes CASSRDRGSYNSPLHF. Full variable domain (outside the CDR3, taken from reference TRBV5-5 and TRBJ1-6): DAGVTQSPTHLIKTRGQQVTLRCSPISGHKSVSWYQQVLGQGPQFIFQYYEKEERGRGNFPDRFSARQFPNYSSELNVNALLLGDSALYLCASSRDRGSYNSPLHFGNGTRLTVT.

The gene calls are TRBV5-1 and TRBJ1-1; 9 bases are a match to TRBD1. Germline assignment: CDR1 SGHRS and CDR2 YFSETQ. V dropped 4 bases and J dropped 5; count of bases not matched to a gene: 6. The length of the CDR3 is 14 residues. The CDR3 region has the DNA TGCGCCAGCAGCACCTCGACAGGGGGTACTGAAGCTTTCTTT. Residues: CASSTSTGGTEAFF.

This clone was observed a few times. The rearrangement uses TRBV30 and TRBJ1-1, with TRBD1 identical over 10 bases. The length of the CDR3 is 12 residues. V dropped 8 bases and J dropped 6; count of bases not matched to a gene: 6. Per the germline V gene, CDR1 is GTSNPN and CDR2 is SVGIG (reference sequence). CDR3 in DNA: TGTGCCAGTAGACAGGGGGCAGCTGAAGCTTTCTTT. This encodes CASRQGAAEAFF.

The V call is TRBV7-2, the J call TRBJ2-7; TRBD1 might be the D (5 bases). The V end was cut by 1 base, the J end by 5 bases, with 12 bases between. This CDR3 has 14 amino acids. Germline V CDR1 and CDR2: SGHTA, FQGNSA. The CDR3 sequence is CASSLVFQGHEQYF. CDR3 DNA: TGTGCCAGCAGCTTAGTCTTTCAGGGCCACGAGCAGTACTTC. The full variable domain, completed using reference TRBV7-2 and TRBJ2-7, is GAGVSQSPSNKVTEKGKDVELRCDPISGHTALYWYRQSLGQGLEFLIYFQGNSAPDKSGLPSDRFSAERTGGSVSTLTIQRTQQEDSAVYLCASSLVFQGHEQYFGPGTRLTVT.

The chain combines TRBV4-3 with TRBJ1-4; D not certain. The germline gives CDR1 LGHNA, CDR2 YSLEER. Trimming took 5 bases from V and 8 from J, leaving 12 bases between them. CDR3 length: 13 amino acids. The CDR3 is CASSSRRREKLFF. The CDR3 nucleotides read TGCGCCAGCAGCAGCAGAAGGAGGGAAAAACTGTTTTTT.

This clone has a handful of counts. This chain joins TRBV6-1 and TRBJ2-1; the match to TRBD2 covers 9 bases. Germline CDR1 and CDR2: MNHNS and SASEGT. Trimming took 8 bases from V and 6 from J; bases not matched to a gene: 11. CDR3 length: 15 residues. DNA of the CDR3: TGTGCCAGCGCCCTTGCGGGAGGGTATTCCAATGAGCAGTTCTTC. Encoded protein: CASALAGGYSNEQFF.

The rearrangement joins TRBV28 to TRBJ1-6, with a weak D call TRBD1 (6 bases). The ends were cut back, 6 bases at V and 14 bases at J, with 17 bases in the middle. This CDR3 spans 13 amino acids. CDR1 MDHEN and CDR2 SYDVKM come from the germline V gene. In DNA, the CDR3 is TGTGCCAGCAGGTCGGGACAATCGTCAGCCCTCCACTTT. Translation gives CASRSGQSSALHF.

As DNA, the CDR3 is TGTGCCTGGAGTAGACAGGGGATGGGCTACACCTTC. Protein: CAWSRQGMGYTF. V is TRBV30 and J is TRBJ1-2; 8 bases are shared with TRBD1. The germline V gene has CDR1 GTSNPN and CDR2 SVGIG (reference sequence). The junction had 4 bases not matched to a gene; V was cut back by 2 bases and J by 8 bases. The CDR3 sequence is 12 residues long.

V usage is TRBV11-3 and J usage is TRBJ2-5; D gene uncertain. The germline V and J ends were trimmed by 1 base and 3 bases, with 15 bases remaining between them. CDR1 and CDR2 (germline): SGHNT, YENEEA. The CDR3 totals 16 residues. In DNA form, the CDR3 reads TGTGCCAGCAGCTTAGCTGTTGGGTTTAGAGAAGAGACCCAGTACTTC. As protein: CASSLAVGFREETQYF.

V is TRBV7-9 and J is TRBJ1-1, with 8 bases identical to TRBD1. Trimming took 5 bases from V and 2 from J; bases not matched to a gene: 7. Germline CDR1 and CDR2: SEHNR and FQNEAQ (reference sequence). The CDR3 spans 15 residues. This chain's CDR3 is CASSPGTGFNTEAFF. The DNA of the CDR3 is TGTGCCAGCAGCCCTGGGACAGGCTTTAACACTGAAGCTTTCTTT.

The V and J genes are TRBV19 and TRBJ2-3; unclear D gene. Trimming pared 3 bases from V and 0 bases from J, leaving 13 bases between. The germline CDR1 and CDR2 sequences are LNHDA and SQIVND (reference sequence). The CDR3 spans 16 residues. Written as DNA, the CDR3 is TGTGCCAGTAGTATCCGTGCTATCCCTAGCACAGATACGCAGTATTTT. Translated, it gives CASSIRAIPSTDTQYF.

The chain uses TRBV7-9 and TRBJ1-2, with 7 bases lining up with TRBD1. Germline CDR1 reads SEHNR; CDR2 reads FQNEAQ (reference sequence). V shed 0 bases, J shed 4 bases, and the junction held 5 bases outside the gene matches. The CDR3 runs 15 residues. The CDR3 region has the DNA TGTGCCAGCAGCTTAGCAGGGACAGCCCTCTATGGCTACACCTTC. This translates into CASSLAGTALYGYTF.

The CDR3 is CASSLPASGGNIQYF. DNA of the CDR3: TGTGCCAGCAGCTTACCGGCTAGCGGCGGCAACATTCAGTACTTC. The gene calls are TRBV7-9 and TRBJ2-4; TRBD2 aligns across 7 bases. The CDR3 length is 15 residues. After removal of 2 bases from V and 7 bases from J, the junction contained 8 bases not matched to a gene. Germline values: CDR1 SEHNR, CDR2 FQNEAQ (reference sequence).

This clone was seen a handful of times. The rearrangement links TRBV28 to TRBJ1-5, with a possible D match to TRBD1 (5 bases). V gave up 6 bases and J gave up 5 bases, with 17 bases separating them. There are 15 residues in the CDR3. The germline V gene has CDR1 MDHEN and CDR2 SYDVKM. The CDR3 region is CASRSKLGLHQPQHF. CDR3 nucleotides: TGTGCCAGCAGATCGAAACTGGGACTCCATCAGCCCCAGCATTTT.

V and J are TRBV7-9 and TRBJ2-1; tentatively, D is TRBD2 (6 bases). The germline V gene has CDR1 SEHNR and CDR2 FQNEAQ (reference sequence). V was cut by 1 base and J by 4 bases, with 11 bases left in between. CDR3 length: 15 amino acids. The CDR3 DNA is TGTGCCAGCAGCTTAGGGCTAGCGCCTTACAATGAGCAGTTCTTC. Protein product: CASSLGLAPYNEQFF.

The rearrangement uses TRBV7-2 and TRBJ2-2; D possibly corresponds to TRBD2 (5 bases). V gave up 6 bases and J gave up 3 bases, with 14 bases separating them. Germline CDR1 and CDR2: SGHTA and FQGNSA. The length of the CDR3 is 15 residues. DNA of the CDR3: TGTGCCAGCAGAACGGCCGGGGTGCACACCGGGGAGCTGTTTTTT. It is translated as CASRTAGVHTGELFF. The full variable domain, its missing parts supplied by reference TRBV7-2 and TRBJ2-2, is GAGVSQSPSNKVTEKGKDVELRCDPISGHTALYWYRQSLGQGLEFLIYFQGNSAPDKSGLPSDRFSAERTGGSVSTLTIQRTQQEDSAVYLCASRTAGVHTGELFFGEGSRLTVL.

The chain employs TRBV6-5 and TRBJ1-2, with D possibly matching TRBD1 (6 bases). The length of the CDR3 is 13 residues. V lost 0 bases, J lost 7 bases, and 9 bases lay in between. Germline CDR1 and CDR2: MNHEY and SVGAGI. The CDR3 loop reads CASSYSGAGGYTF. As DNA, the CDR3 is TGTGCCAGCAGTTACTCGGGGGCAGGTGGCTACACCTTC.

This clone was recorded only once. This rearrangement joins TRBV12-5 to TRBJ2-3; 8 bases agree with TRBD1. This CDR3 is built from 14 residues. V shed 1 base, J shed 6 bases, and the junction held 3 bases outside the gene matches. The germline V gene has CDR1 LGHNT and CDR2 FRNRAP. The CDR3 DNA follows: TGTGCTAGTGGTTTGGGACAGGGGCTGGATACGCAGTATTTT. Its translation is CASGLGQGLDTQYF.

By sample share, this clone is medium-sized. The V gene is TRBV6-6, the J gene TRBJ2-3, with 8 nucleotides matching TRBD1. CDR1 is MNHNY and CDR2 is SVGAGI in the germline V gene (reference sequence). Trimming at V came to 9 bases and at J to 5 bases, leaving 10 bases not matched to a gene. The CDR3 extends over 14 amino acids. The CDR3 nucleotides read TGTGCCAGTGCCTTAACAGGGGGTGGAGATACGCAGTATTTT. The encoded protein is CASALTGGGDTQYF.

The chain carries TRBV4-3 and TRBJ1-5; no clear D gene. The CDR3 spans 16 residues. The germline V gene encodes CDR1 LGHNA and CDR2 YSLEER. V was clipped by 3 bases and J by 6 bases, with 18 bases between them. The CDR3: CASSQQAWGLGQPQHF. The CDR3 DNA reads TGCGCCAGCAGCCAGCAGGCGTGGGGTCTCGGTCAGCCCCAGCATTTT.

This chain connects TRBV6-1 to TRBJ2-7; the D gene is possibly TRBD2 (6 bases). Between the trimmed V and J ends, which lost 2 bases and 3 bases, there was a span of 11 bases. This CDR3 has 14 amino acids. Germline CDR1 MNHNS, CDR2 SASEGT. The CDR3 spells CASSEYGGDYEQYF. The CDR3, as DNA: TGTGCCAGCAGTGAATACGGAGGGGACTACGAGCAGTACTTC.

J is TRBJ2-5 and V is TRBV2; 10 bases agree with TRBD1. The CDR3 loop spans 14 amino acids. With V trimmed by 1 base and J by 5 bases, 1 base remained unmatched. Germline CDR1 SNHLY, CDR2 FYNNEI. CDR3 nucleotides: TGTGCCAGCAGTGAAGGGACAGGGGGGGAGACCCAGTACTTC. It is translated as CASSEGTGGETQYF.

The V gene is TRBV9, the J gene TRBJ2-1, with D possibly being TRBD1 (6 bases). Between the trimmed V and J ends, which lost 0 bases and 9 bases, there was a span of 16 bases. The CDR3 contains 15 residues. Germline-derived CDR1 and CDR2 are SGDLS and YYNGEE. For the CDR3, the DNA is TGTGCCAGCAGCGTAGGTGGGGCAGGGGCTCGTGAGCAGTTCTTC. Its translation is CASSVGGAGAREQFF. Full variable domain (missing parts from reference TRBV9 and TRBJ2-1): DSGVTQTPKHLITATGQRVTLRCSPRSGDLSVYWYQQSLDQGLQFLIQYYNGEERAKGNILERFSAQQFPDLHSELNLSSLELGDSALYFCASSVGGAGAREQFFGPGTRLTVL.